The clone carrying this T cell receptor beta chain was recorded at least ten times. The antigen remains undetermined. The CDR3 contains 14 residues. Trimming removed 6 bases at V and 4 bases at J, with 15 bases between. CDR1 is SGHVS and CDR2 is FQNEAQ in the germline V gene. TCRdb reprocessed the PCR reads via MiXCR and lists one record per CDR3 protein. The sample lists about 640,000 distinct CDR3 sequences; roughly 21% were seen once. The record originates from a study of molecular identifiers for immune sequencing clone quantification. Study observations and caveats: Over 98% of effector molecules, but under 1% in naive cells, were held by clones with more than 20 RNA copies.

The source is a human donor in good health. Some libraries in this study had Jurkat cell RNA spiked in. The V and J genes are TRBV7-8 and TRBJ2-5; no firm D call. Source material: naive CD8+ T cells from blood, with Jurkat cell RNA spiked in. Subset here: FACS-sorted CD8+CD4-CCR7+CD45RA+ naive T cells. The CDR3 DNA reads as TGTGCCAGCAGGGTTGCTGAGAGGTTAGAGACCCAGTACTTC. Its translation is CASRVAERLETQYF.